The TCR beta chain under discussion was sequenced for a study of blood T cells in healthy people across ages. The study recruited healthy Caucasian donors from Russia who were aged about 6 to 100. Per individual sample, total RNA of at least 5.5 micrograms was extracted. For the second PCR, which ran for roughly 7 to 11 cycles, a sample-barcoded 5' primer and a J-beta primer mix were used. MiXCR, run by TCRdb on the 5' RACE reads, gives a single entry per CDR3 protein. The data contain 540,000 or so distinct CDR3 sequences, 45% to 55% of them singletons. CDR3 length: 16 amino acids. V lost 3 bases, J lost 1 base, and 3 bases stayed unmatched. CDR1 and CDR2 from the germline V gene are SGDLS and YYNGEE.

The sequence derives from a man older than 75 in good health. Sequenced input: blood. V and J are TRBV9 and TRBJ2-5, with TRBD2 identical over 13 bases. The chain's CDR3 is CASSARLAGGQETQYF. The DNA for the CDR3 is TGTGCCAGCAGCGCCCGACTAGCGGGAGGCCAAGAGACCCAGTACTTC.